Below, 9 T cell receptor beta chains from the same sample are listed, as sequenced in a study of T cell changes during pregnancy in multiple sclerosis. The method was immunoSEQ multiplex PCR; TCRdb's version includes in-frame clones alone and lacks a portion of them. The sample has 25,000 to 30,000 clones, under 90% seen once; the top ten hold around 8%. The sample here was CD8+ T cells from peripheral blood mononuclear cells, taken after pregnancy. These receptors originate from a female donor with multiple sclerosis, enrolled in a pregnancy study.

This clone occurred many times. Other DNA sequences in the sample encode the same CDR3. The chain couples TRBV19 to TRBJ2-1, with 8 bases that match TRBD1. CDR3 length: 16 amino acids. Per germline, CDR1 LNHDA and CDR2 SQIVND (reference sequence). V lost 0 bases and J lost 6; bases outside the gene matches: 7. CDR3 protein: CASSIDQGTGANEQFF. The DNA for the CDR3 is TGTGCCAGTAGTATAGATCAAGGGACAGGCGCCAATGAGCAGTTCTTC.

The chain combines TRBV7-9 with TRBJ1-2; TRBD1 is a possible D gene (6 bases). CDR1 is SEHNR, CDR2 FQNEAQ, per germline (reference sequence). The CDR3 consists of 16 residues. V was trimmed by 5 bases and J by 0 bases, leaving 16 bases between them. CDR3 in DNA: TGTGCCAGCAGCCCGCGGGGGGCCAGTACTAACTATGGCTACACCTTC. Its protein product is CASSPRGASTNYGYTF.

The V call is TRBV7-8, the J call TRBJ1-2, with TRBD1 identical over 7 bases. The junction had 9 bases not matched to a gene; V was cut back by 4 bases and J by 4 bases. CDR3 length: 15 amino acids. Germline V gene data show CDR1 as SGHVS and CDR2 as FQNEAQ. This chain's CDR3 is CASSSQGWSSYGYTF. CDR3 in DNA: TGTGCCAGCAGCTCACAGGGGTGGAGTAGCTATGGCTACACCTTC.

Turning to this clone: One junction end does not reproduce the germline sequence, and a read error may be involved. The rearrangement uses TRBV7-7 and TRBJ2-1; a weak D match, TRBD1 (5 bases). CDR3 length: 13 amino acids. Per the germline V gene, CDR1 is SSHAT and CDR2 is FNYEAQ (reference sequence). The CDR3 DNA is TGTGCTAGCAGCCCCCGACAGAGCGATGAGCAGTTCTTC. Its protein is CASSPRQSDEQFF.

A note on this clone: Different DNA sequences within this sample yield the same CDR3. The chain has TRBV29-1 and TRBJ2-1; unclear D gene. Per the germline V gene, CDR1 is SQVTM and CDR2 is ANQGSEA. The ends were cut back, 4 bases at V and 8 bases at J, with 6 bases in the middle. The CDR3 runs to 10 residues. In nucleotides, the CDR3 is TGCAGCGTTGTTAGCTATGAGCAGTTCTTC. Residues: CSVVSYEQFF.

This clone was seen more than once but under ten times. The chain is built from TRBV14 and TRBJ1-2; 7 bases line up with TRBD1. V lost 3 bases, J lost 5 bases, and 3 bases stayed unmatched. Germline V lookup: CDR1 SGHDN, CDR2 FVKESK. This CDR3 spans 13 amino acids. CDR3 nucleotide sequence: TGTGCCAGCAGCCATTGGACAGGTTATGGCTACACCTTC. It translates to CASSHWTGYGYTF.

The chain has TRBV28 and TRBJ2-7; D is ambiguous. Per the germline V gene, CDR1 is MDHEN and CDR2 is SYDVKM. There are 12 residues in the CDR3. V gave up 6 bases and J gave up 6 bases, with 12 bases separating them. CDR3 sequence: CASSSRYREQYF. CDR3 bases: TGTGCCAGCAGCTCCAGGTACCGCGAGCAGTACTTC.

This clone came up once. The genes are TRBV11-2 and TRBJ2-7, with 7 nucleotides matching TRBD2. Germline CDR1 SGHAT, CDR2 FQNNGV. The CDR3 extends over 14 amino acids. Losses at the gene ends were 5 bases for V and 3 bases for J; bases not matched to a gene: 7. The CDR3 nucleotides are TGTGCCAGCAGCCCCCCGGGAGGTATCTACGAGCAGTACTTC. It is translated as CASSPPGGIYEQYF.

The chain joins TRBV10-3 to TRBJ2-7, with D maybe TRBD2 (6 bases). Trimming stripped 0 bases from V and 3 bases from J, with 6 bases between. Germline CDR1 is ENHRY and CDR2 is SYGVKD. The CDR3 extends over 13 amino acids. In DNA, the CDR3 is TGTGCCATCAGTGAGTCGGGGGGCTACGAGCAGTACTTC. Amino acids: CAISESGGYEQYF.